Listed here are 25 T cell receptor beta chains from one sample, sequenced in a study of Ad26.COV2.S vaccination and SARS-CoV-2 variants. The protocol was immunoSEQ multiplex PCR, while the TCRdb copy is restricted to in-frame clones and leaves out a portion. Of about half a million clones in the sample, 80% to 90% were seen once. Treatment indicated: roughly 19 received Ad26.COV2.S at low or high dose, single or two shots; about 5 received placebo; per-sample allocation not given. All samples were drawn on day 63, counting from the first vaccine or placebo injection. Sequenced material: peripheral blood, taken in a trial of Ad26.COV2.S vaccine versus placebo. The origin of the receptors is a person between 18 and 59 years old who received the Ad26.COV2.S COVID-19 vaccine or a placebo.

The chain has TRBV6-5 and TRBJ1-4; no clear D gene. Trimming cost V 6 bases and J 0 bases, with 11 bases left between them. The germline V gene has CDR1 MNHEY and CDR2 SVGAGI. This CDR3 has 15 residues. The DNA for the CDR3 is TGTGCCAGCAGAAGGGCGTTTGCAACTAATGAAAAACTGTTTTTT. Amino acid sequence: CASRRAFATNEKLFF.

The chain carries TRBV29-1 and TRBJ1-1; D call uncertain. The germline V gene encodes CDR1 SQVTM and CDR2 ANQGSEA. There are 16 residues in the CDR3. V lost 0 bases, J lost 6 bases, and 20 bases lay in between. The CDR3 region has the DNA TGCAGCGTTGAAGATCCCGATGACCGGCTAAGTTCTGAAGCTTTCTTT. This encodes CSVEDPDDRLSSEAFF.

CDR3: CASRVTGEGDSPLHF. As DNA, the CDR3 is TGTGCCAGCAGGGTGACAGGAGAAGGGGACTCACCCCTCCACTTT. The chain links TRBV6-5 to TRBJ1-6, with D possibly being TRBD1 (6 bases). V was clipped by 6 bases and J by 10 bases, with 19 bases between them. This CDR3 is built from 15 residues. In germline, CDR1 is MNHEY, CDR2 SVGAGI.

The chain is built from TRBV30 and TRBJ2-7, with TRBD1 identical over 9 bases. The CDR3 runs 13 residues. The V gene's germline CDR1 is GTSNPN and CDR2 SVGIG (reference sequence). Trimming removed 1 base from V and 4 bases from J; junction bases left unmatched: 2. In DNA, the CDR3 is TGTGCCTGGAGTGGACAGGGGGGATACGAGCAGTACTTC. Encoded protein: CAWSGQGGYEQYF.

The chain recombines TRBV30 with TRBJ1-6; D ambiguous. The CDR3 is 14 residues long. Trimming shortened V by 0 bases and J by 9 bases, and 12 bases separated the two germline ends. CDR1 is GTSNPN and CDR2 is SVGIG in the germline V gene (reference sequence). The CDR3 protein is CAWSVGGGRSPLHF. CDR3 DNA sequence: TGTGCCTGGAGTGTAGGTGGAGGCCGTTCACCCCTCCACTTT.

The table lists this clone with a count of one. The chain employs TRBV28 and TRBJ2-7; TRBD1 agrees at 10 bases. V was pared by 6 bases and J by 0 bases, with 8 bases of the junction left unmatched. CDR3 length: 16 amino acids. The germline gives CDR1 MDHEN, CDR2 SYDVKM. The CDR3 spells CASSPRQGAFSYEQYF. The DNA for the CDR3 is TGTGCCAGCAGCCCACGACAGGGGGCCTTCTCCTACGAGCAGTACTTC.

This clone appeared a single time. This chain joins TRBV7-2 and TRBJ2-1, with TRBD2 identical over 10 bases. CDR3 length: 15 residues. The V and J ends lost 1 base and 9 bases, in that order; junction bases with no gene match: 6. Germline V gene sequence: CDR1 SGHTA, CDR2 FQGNSA. The CDR3 is CASSLVRLAGTEQFF. The CDR3 DNA follows: TGTGCCAGCAGCTTAGTCCGACTAGCGGGTACTGAGCAGTTCTTC.

The chain is built from TRBV5-5 and TRBJ2-1; D may be TRBD1 (5 bases). Germline V CDR1 and CDR2: SGHKS, YYEKEE (reference sequence). V was clipped by 0 bases and J by 4 bases, with 11 bases between them. CDR3 length equals 15 residues. The CDR3 loop is CASSLEGITYNEQFF. The CDR3, as DNA: TGTGCCAGCAGCTTGGAGGGGATTACGTACAATGAGCAGTTCTTC.

V gene TRBV19 combines with J gene TRBJ1-2; 9 bases align to TRBD1. CDR3 length: 13 amino acids. Per germline, CDR1 LNHDA and CDR2 SQIVND (reference sequence). V was pared by 9 bases and J by 4 bases, with 6 bases of the junction left unmatched. The CDR3 loop reads CASQQGAGYGYTF. CDR3 coding DNA: TGTGCCAGCCAACAGGGGGCTGGCTATGGCTACACCTTC.

This sequence joins TRBV28 and TRBJ1-2; D call uncertain. There are 13 residues in the CDR3. The germline CDR1 and CDR2 sequences are MDHEN and SYDVKM. V was pared by 5 bases and J by 2 bases, with 9 bases between. CDR3 sequence: CASSPQINYGYTF. The CDR3 DNA reads as TGTGCCAGCAGTCCACAGATAAACTATGGCTACACCTTC.

The chain recombines TRBV7-6 with TRBJ2-7, with D possibly TRBD1 on 6 matching bases. The CDR3 extends over 13 amino acids. Germline V lookup: CDR1 SGHVS, CDR2 FNYEAQ. V lost 1 base and J 4 bases, leaving 8 bases between the germline ends. The CDR3 region has the DNA TGTGCCAGCAGCTTAGGGGACATTTACGAGCAGTACTTC. Translating it yields CASSLGDIYEQYF.

The chain couples TRBV7-8 to TRBJ2-5; 10 bases align to TRBD2. The CDR3 consists of 15 residues. The germline CDR1 and CDR2 sequences are SGHVS and FQNEAQ. Germline trimming cut 4 bases from V and 4 bases from J; bases unmatched to any gene: 6. This chain's CDR3 is CASSSLAGVGETQYF. CDR3 in DNA: TGTGCCAGCAGCTCTCTAGCGGGAGTAGGAGAGACCCAGTACTTC.

The gene calls are TRBV21-1 and TRBJ1-1. TRBV21-1 is described as a pseudogene. The CDR3 is 15 residues long. CDR3 bases: TGTGCCAGCAGCAAGTCGAGGTGGTGGAACACTGAAGCTTTCTTT. The encoded protein is CASSKSRWWNTEAFF.

Written as DNA, the CDR3 is TGTGCCAGCAGCTTGGCCAAGGAGCGTGAAAAACTGTTTTTT. Translated: CASSLAKEREKLFF. The gene calls are TRBV5-4 and TRBJ1-4; D remains unclear. V dropped 0 bases and J dropped 7 bases, with 10 bases sitting between them. The CDR3 runs 14 residues. Germline assignment: CDR1 SGHNT and CDR2 YYREEE (reference sequence).

V gene TRBV5-4 combines with J gene TRBJ2-3; D remains unclear. CDR1 and CDR2 from the germline V gene are SGHNT and YYREEE (reference sequence). Trimming took off 0 bases at V and 2 bases at J, with 19 bases between the two ends. This CDR3 spans 18 amino acids. Here the CDR3 reads CASSLAGSLRTHTDTQYF. The CDR3 DNA is TGTGCCAGCAGCTTGGCTGGAAGTCTAAGAACCCACACAGATACGCAGTATTTT.

The chain uses TRBV6-5 and TRBJ2-7; no clear D gene. V lost 2 bases to trimming and J lost 0 bases, with 8 bases between them. CDR3 size: 14 residues. The germline V gene encodes CDR1 MNHEY and CDR2 SVGAGI. The CDR3 is CASSYGQRSYEQYF. The DNA of the CDR3 is TGTGCCAGCAGTTACGGCCAGCGCTCCTACGAGCAGTACTTC.

This chain uses TRBV3-1 (or the pseudogene TRBV3-2) with TRBJ2-5; no firm D call. The CDR3 has 14 amino acids. The V end was cut by 2 bases, the J end by 4 bases, with 11 bases between. Germline V lookup: CDR1 LGHDT, CDR2 YNNKEL (reference sequence). The CDR3 bases are TGTGCCAGCAGCCAATACGGGCCCGGAGAGACCCAGTACTTC. Translated, it gives CASSQYGPGETQYF.

The rearrangement joins TRBV18 to TRBJ1-1; D gene ambiguous. This CDR3 has 14 residues. Germline CDR1 KGHSH, CDR2 LQKENI. V was cut by 3 bases and J by 4 bases, with 12 bases left in between. The CDR3 protein is CASSPTTTTTEAFF. The CDR3, as DNA: TGTGCCAGCTCACCGACGACAACGACCACTGAAGCTTTCTTT.

The genes are TRBV6-2 or TRBV6-3 and TRBJ1-2; D might be TRBD1 (6 bases). CDR3 length: 14 amino acids. The V gene's germline CDR1 is MNHEY and CDR2 SVGEGT. V was trimmed by 3 bases and J by 6 bases, leaving 14 bases between them. The CDR3 sequence is CASSYLRGGHGYTF. As DNA, the CDR3 is TGTGCCAGCAGTTATTTGAGAGGGGGTCATGGCTACACCTTC.

The table lists this clone with a count of one. The gene calls are TRBV19 and TRBJ2-1, with 7 nucleotides matching TRBD2. The CDR3 loop spans 14 amino acids. V shed 4 bases and J 8 bases; nucleotides not matched to a gene: 8. Germline values: CDR1 LNHDA, CDR2 SQIVND (reference sequence). The CDR3 spells CASSTRERGYEQFF. CDR3 nucleotide sequence: TGTGCCAGTAGTACGCGGGAGCGTGGGTATGAGCAGTTCTTC.

The chain employs TRBV28 and TRBJ2-7; D possibly matches TRBD1 or TRBD2 (5 bases each). Looked up from germline, CDR1 is MDHEN and CDR2 is SYDVKM. The CDR3 extends over 12 amino acids. Deletions cut 8 bases from V and 5 bases from J, with 13 bases between. The CDR3 nucleotides read TGTGCCAGCGGGACCCAGGGAGACGAGCAGTACTTC. Translation gives CASGTQGDEQYF. The full variable domain, its missing parts supplied by reference TRBV28 and TRBJ2-7, is DVKVTQSSRYLVKRTGEKVFLECVQDMDHENMFWYRQDPGLGLRLIYFSYDVKMKEKGDIPEGYSVSREKKERFSLILESASTNQTSMYLCASGTQGDEQYFGPGTRLTVT.

The rearrangement joins TRBV4-3 to TRBJ1-2, with D possibly being TRBD1 (6 bases). V lost 4 bases and J 7 bases, leaving 16 bases between the germline ends. CDR3 length: 14 residues. Germline CDR1 reads LGHNA; CDR2 reads YSLEER. CDR3 amino acids: CASSRNRDGSGYTF. In nucleotides, the CDR3 is TGCGCCAGCAGCCGTAACAGGGACGGCTCTGGCTACACCTTC.

This sequence joins TRBV6-6 and TRBJ1-2; 9 nucleotides line up with TRBD1. The germline V gene encodes CDR1 MNHNY and CDR2 SVGAGI (reference sequence). The CDR3 has 16 amino acids. With V trimmed by 6 bases and J by 5 bases, 13 bases remained unmatched. The CDR3 DNA reads TGTGCCAGCAGCCGCGGACAGGGGTTTTGGGGTTATGGCTACACCTTC. It yields the protein CASSRGQGFWGYGYTF.

This chain uses TRBV28 with TRBJ1-5; no clear D. Germline V gene lookup returns CDR1 MDHEN and CDR2 SYDVKM. This CDR3 is 13 amino acids long. Trimming took 3 bases from V and 5 from J, leaving 8 bases between them. CDR3 in amino acids: CASSFFLDQPQHF. The DNA of the CDR3 is TGTGCCAGCAGTTTTTTCCTGGATCAGCCCCAGCATTTT.

The chain recombines TRBV19 with TRBJ1-2, with a weak D call TRBD1 (5 bases). The CDR3 is 12 amino acids. The V end was cut by 1 base, the J end by 10 bases, with 10 bases between. Germline V CDR1 and CDR2: LNHDA, SQIVND (reference sequence). The CDR3 DNA reads TGTGCCAGTAGTATAGGCAGGGTGGACTACACCTTC. Translated: CASSIGRVDYTF. The whole variable domain, filled in from reference TRBV19 and TRBJ1-2, reads DGGITQSPKYLFRKEGQNVTLSCEQNLNHDAMYWYRQDPGQGLRLIYYSQIVNDFQKGDIAEGYSVSREKKESFPLTVTSAQKNPTAFYLCASSIGRVDYTFGSGTRLTVV.